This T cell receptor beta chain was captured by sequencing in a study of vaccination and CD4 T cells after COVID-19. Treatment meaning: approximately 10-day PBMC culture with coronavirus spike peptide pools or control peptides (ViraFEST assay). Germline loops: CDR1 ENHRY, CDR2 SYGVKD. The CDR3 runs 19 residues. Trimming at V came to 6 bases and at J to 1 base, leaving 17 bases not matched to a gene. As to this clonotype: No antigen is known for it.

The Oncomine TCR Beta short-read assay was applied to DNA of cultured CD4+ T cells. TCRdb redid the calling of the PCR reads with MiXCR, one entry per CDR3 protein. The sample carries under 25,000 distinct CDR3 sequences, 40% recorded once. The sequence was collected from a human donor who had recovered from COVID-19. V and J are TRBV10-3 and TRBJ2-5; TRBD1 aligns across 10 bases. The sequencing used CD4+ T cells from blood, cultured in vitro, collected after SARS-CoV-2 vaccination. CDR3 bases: TGTGCCATCAGGGCCGGGACAGGGGCTGTACTTAGTGTCCAAGAGACCCAGTACTTC. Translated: CAIRAGTGAVLSVQETQYF.